One and the same sample provided the 27 T cell receptor beta chains below, sequenced in a study of shared clonotypes between healthy human individuals. The data were produced by immunoSEQ multiplex PCR, yet TCRdb's version contains in-frame clones alone and is incomplete. This table has some 800,000 clones, around 92% appearing once. Naive CD8 cells comprised CD45RO-negative, CCR7-positively selected cells, excluding terminally differentiated effector memory CD45RA+ cells. Sequenced sample: naive CD8+ T cells sorted from blood. These receptors all come from a man aged 25-45 years in good health.

The chain recombines TRBV28 with TRBJ2-2; D is perhaps TRBD2 (5 bases). V was clipped by 5 bases and J by 6 bases, with 16 bases between them. Germline V gene data show CDR1 as MDHEN and CDR2 as SYDVKM. This CDR3 comprises 15 residues. The CDR3 DNA is TGTGCCAGCAGTCCCACCATAGCGAGCGCCGGGGAGCTGTTTTTT. Encoded protein: CASSPTIASAGELFF.

V gene TRBV11-2 combines with J gene TRBJ1-2; D gene uncertain. The ends were cut back, 4 bases at V and 5 bases at J, with 11 bases in the middle. CDR1 and CDR2 (germline): SGHAT, FQNNGV. The CDR3 has 13 amino acids. CDR3 region: CASSYGQTYGYTF. In DNA form, the CDR3 reads TGTGCCAGCAGCTATGGGCAAACTTATGGCTACACCTTC.

This chain connects TRBV27 to TRBJ2-7; no reliable D call. The V and J ends lost 6 bases and 2 bases respectively, with 11 bases between them. This CDR3 spans 13 amino acids. Germline V gene sequence: CDR1 MNHEY, CDR2 SMNVEV (reference sequence). CDR3 DNA sequence: TGTGCCAGCAGCCCTATTCCCCCCTACGAGCAGTACTTC. Its protein product is CASSPIPPYEQYF.

V and J are TRBV5-4 and TRBJ2-5; 8 nucleotides match TRBD2. With 4 bases clipped from V and 4 bases from J, the junction kept 15 bases outside the gene matches. Germline V gene data show CDR1 as SGHNT and CDR2 as YYREEE (reference sequence). The CDR3 is made up of 17 amino acids. The CDR3 DNA is TGTGCCAGCAGCGAGGGACTAGTCGGGGCGGTTGCAGAGACCCAGTACTTC. Amino acid sequence: CASSEGLVGAVAETQYF.

The rearrangement uses TRBV6-5 and TRBJ1-4, with 11 bases fitting TRBD1. Germline V lookup: CDR1 MNHEY, CDR2 SVGAGI. The junction had 1 base not matched to a gene; V was cut back by 6 bases and J by 7 bases. The CDR3 is 13 residues long. This CDR3 is CASSGTGGEKLFF. The CDR3 DNA sequence: TGTGCCAGCAGCGGGACAGGGGGTGAAAAACTGTTTTTT.

This chain connects TRBV30 to TRBJ2-3, with D possibly matching TRBD2 (5 bases). Trimming removed 2 bases at V and 3 bases at J, with 12 bases between. Looked up from germline, CDR1 is GTSNPN and CDR2 is SVGIG (reference sequence). The CDR3 has 14 amino acids. CDR3 loop: CAWSTLSGTDTQYF. CDR3 in DNA: TGTGCCTGGAGTACGCTGTCGGGAACAGATACGCAGTATTTT.

In its sample, this clone was seen once. The chain is built from TRBV10-2 and TRBJ1-3; D call uncertain. V dropped 3 bases and J dropped 0 bases, with 9 bases sitting between them. The CDR3 runs to 15 residues. Per germline, CDR1 WSHSY and CDR2 SAAADI. The CDR3 sequence: CASSDADFSGNTIYF. The CDR3 coding sequence is TGCGCCAGCAGTGACGCGGATTTCTCTGGAAACACCATATATTTT.

The chain recombines TRBV7-9 with TRBJ1-5; D is unresolved. Trimming removed 2 bases at V and 3 bases at J, with 2 bases between. The germline V gene encodes CDR1 SEHNR and CDR2 FQNEAQ (reference sequence). The CDR3 sequence is 12 residues long. In DNA form, the CDR3 reads TGTGCCAGCAGCTTATACAATCAGCCCCAGCATTTT. This codes for CASSLYNQPQHF.

The chain couples TRBV7-6 to TRBJ1-2; TRBD1 matches 10 bases. The length of the CDR3 is 15 residues. V trimming: 6 bases; J trimming: 6 bases; junction bases outside the gene matches: 10. Germline V gene sequence: CDR1 SGHVS, CDR2 FNYEAQ. CDR3 protein: CASSKPGQGIHGYTF. CDR3 DNA: TGTGCCAGCAGTAAGCCGGGACAGGGGATACATGGCTACACCTTC. Filled out from reference TRBV7-6 and TRBJ1-2, the complete variable domain reads GAGVSQSPRYKVTKRGQDVALRCDPISGHVSLYWYRQALGQGPEFLTYFNYEAQQDKSGLPNDRFSAERPEGSISTLTIQRTEQRDSAMYRCASSKPGQGIHGYTFGSGTRLTVV.

Notes on this clone: This same CDR3 is encoded by further DNA sequences in the sample. The CDR3: CASSLGSSYEQYF. CDR3 bases: TGTGCCAGCAGCTTAGGGAGCTCCTACGAGCAGTACTTC. The chain joins TRBV13 to TRBJ2-7; D is undetermined. Germline assignment: CDR1 PRHDT and CDR2 FYEKMQ (reference sequence). The V end was cut by 0 bases, the J end by 0 bases, with 3 bases between. The CDR3 has 13 amino acids. Filled out from reference TRBV13 and TRBJ2-7, the complete variable domain reads AAGVIQSPRHLIKEKRETATLKCYPIPRHDTVYWYQQGPGQDPQFLISFYEKMQSDKGSIPDRFSAQQFSDYHSELNMSSLELGDSALYFCASSLGSSYEQYFGPGTRLTVT.

The CDR3 reads CASSGLAGGKNEQFF. The CDR3 nucleotides read TGCGCCAGCAGTGGACTAGCGGGAGGGAAGAATGAGCAGTTCTTC. This chain uses TRBV4-3 with TRBJ2-1; TRBD2 matches at 15 bases. The length of the CDR3 is 15 residues. CDR1 is LGHNA and CDR2 is YSLEER in the germline V gene. With V trimmed by 6 bases and J by 7 bases, 4 bases remained unmatched.

This clone was recorded only once. This sequence joins TRBV7-8 and TRBJ2-7; maybe TRBD1 (6 bases). CDR3 length equals 14 residues. The V and J ends lost 1 base and 2 bases respectively, with 9 bases between them. The germline gives CDR1 SGHVS, CDR2 FQNEAQ. CDR3 nucleotides: TGTGCCAGCAGCTTAGGCAGGGGTCCCTACGAGCAGTACTTC. Translation: CASSLGRGPYEQYF.

The V gene is TRBV6-1, the J gene TRBJ2-3; TRBD1 matches at 12 bases. The CDR3 runs to 15 residues. Germline-derived CDR1 and CDR2 are MNHNS and SASEGT. With V trimmed by 6 bases and J by 4 bases, 5 bases remained unmatched. This CDR3 reads CASSPGTGGPDTQYF. The CDR3 DNA follows: TGTGCCAGCAGCCCCGGGACAGGGGGCCCAGATACGCAGTATTTT.

The J gene is TRBJ2-3, the V gene TRBV19; D might be TRBD1 (5 bases). This CDR3 is 15 amino acids long. Germline V gene lookup returns CDR1 LNHDA and CDR2 SQIVND (reference sequence). The V gene lost 3 bases and the J gene lost 1 base, with 11 bases spanning the gap. The chain's CDR3 is CASSMGPFGTDTQYF. CDR3 coding DNA: TGTGCCAGTAGTATGGGGCCCTTCGGCACAGATACGCAGTATTTT. Combining the CDR3 with reference TRBV19 and TRBJ2-3 gives the whole variable domain DGGITQSPKYLFRKEGQNVTLSCEQNLNHDAMYWYRQDPGQGLRLIYYSQIVNDFQKGDIAEGYSVSREKKESFPLTVTSAQKNPTAFYLCASSMGPFGTDTQYFGPGTRLTVL.

The V call is TRBV11-2, the J call TRBJ2-1, with D unresolved. Germline V gives CDR1 SGHAT, CDR2 FQNNGV. The V end lost 5 bases, the J end lost 13 bases, and 18 bases lay between the germline ends. CDR3 size: 13 residues. This CDR3 reads CASSRSLQPNQFF. The CDR3, as DNA: TGTGCCAGCAGCCGATCTCTACAGCCAAACCAGTTCTTC.

V usage is TRBV10-3 and J usage is TRBJ1-4; TRBD1 matches at 7 bases. CDR3 length: 16 residues. Germline trimming cut 0 bases from V and 4 bases from J; bases unmatched to any gene: 5. Germline lookup yields CDR1 ENHRY and CDR2 SYGVKD. The CDR3 here is CAISESGGTVNEKLFF. As DNA, the CDR3 is TGTGCCATCAGTGAGTCAGGAGGGACAGTTAATGAAAAACTGTTTTTT.

Here the CDR3 reads CASSLGGPRSSYNEQFF. The DNA of the CDR3 is TGTGCCAGCAGCTTAGGGGGACCAAGGAGCTCCTACAATGAGCAGTTCTTC. This chain joins TRBV7-8 and TRBJ2-1; D assignment may be TRBD1 or TRBD2 (5 bases each). Germline V gene lookup returns CDR1 SGHVS and CDR2 FQNEAQ. V was trimmed by 1 base and J by 0 bases, leaving 13 bases between them. The CDR3 is made up of 17 amino acids.

This clone was seen just once. The V call is TRBV7-3, the J call TRBJ2-7, with D maybe TRBD1 (5 bases). The germline CDR1 and CDR2 sequences are SGHTA and FQGTGA. The CDR3 has 15 amino acids. Trimming cost V 2 bases and J 7 bases, with 18 bases left between them. The CDR3: CASSLGDSVADEQYF. CDR3 DNA: TGTGCCAGCAGCTTAGGTGACAGTGTTGCCGATGAGCAGTACTTC.

This chain uses TRBV6-5 with TRBJ2-2, with 8 bases that match TRBD1. The CDR3 has 15 residues. With 3 bases clipped from V and 7 bases from J, the junction kept 7 bases outside the gene matches. Germline V gene data show CDR1 as MNHEY and CDR2 as SVGAGI. The CDR3 sequence: CASSYFQGASGELFF. Here the CDR3 DNA reads TGTGCCAGCAGTTATTTTCAGGGGGCGAGCGGGGAGCTGTTTTTT.

The CDR3 loop reads CASSWDSLNPYEQYF. The CDR3 DNA is TGTGCCAGCAGTTGGGACAGCCTGAATCCCTACGAGCAGTACTTC. This sequence joins TRBV28 and TRBJ2-7; 7 bases fit TRBD1. The CDR3 is 15 residues long. Looked up from germline, CDR1 is MDHEN and CDR2 is SYDVKM. Trimming took 4 bases from V and 2 from J; bases not matched to a gene: 8.

Only a few counts were recorded for this clone. The J gene is TRBJ2-7, the V gene TRBV28; D gene unclear. Trimming left V 5 bases short and J 3 bases short, with 14 bases between. CDR1 and CDR2 from the germline V gene are MDHEN and SYDVKM. The CDR3 contains 14 residues. The CDR3 sequence: CASSRSELGYEQYF. The CDR3 region has the DNA TGTGCCAGCAGTCGGAGCGAGTTAGGCTACGAGCAGTACTTC.

CDR3 sequence reads: CASKVRLEETQYF. CDR3 bases: TGTGCCAGCAAGGTTAGGTTGGAAGAGACCCAGTACTTC. The chain uses TRBV2 and TRBJ2-5; D uncertain. This CDR3 is built from 13 residues. Trimming removed 7 bases at V and 3 bases at J, with 12 bases between. The germline gives CDR1 SNHLY, CDR2 FYNNEI.

The rearrangement uses TRBV27 and TRBJ2-1; TRBD2 matches at 8 bases. CDR1 and CDR2 (germline): MNHEY, SMNVEV (reference sequence). Trimming at V came to 8 bases and at J to 8 bases, leaving 14 bases not matched to a gene. The CDR3 runs to 15 residues. The CDR3 here is CASRRTSGSYDEQFF. The CDR3 region has the DNA TGTGCCAGCCGCCGGACCAGCGGGAGTTATGATGAGCAGTTCTTC.

Turning to this clone: The sample contains more than one DNA sequence encoding this CDR3. V is TRBV29-1 and J is TRBJ2-1, with 9 bases that match TRBD2. Germline CDR1 SQVTM, CDR2 ANQGSEA. J lost 3 bases, V lost 6 bases, and 3 bases had no gene match. The CDR3 covers 13 residues. The CDR3 DNA sequence: TGCAGCGTAAGACTAGCGGACTACAATGAGCAGTTCTTC. It is translated as CSVRLADYNEQFF.

This sequence joins TRBV28 and TRBJ1-3; D might be TRBD1 (6 bases). The CDR3 has 15 residues. The germline CDR1 and CDR2 sequences are MDHEN and SYDVKM. The V end lost 6 bases, the J end lost 0 bases, and 12 bases lay between the germline ends. Written as DNA, the CDR3 is TGTGCCAGCAGATTAAACAGGGTCTCTGGAAACACCATATATTTT. Amino acids: CASRLNRVSGNTIYF.

The chain couples TRBV7-6 to TRBJ1-2, with 9 bases aligning to TRBD1. The V and J ends lost 5 bases and 3 bases, in that order; junction bases with no gene match: 10. The CDR3 totals 16 residues. The germline V gene has CDR1 SGHVS and CDR2 FNYEAQ. CDR3 nucleotide sequence: TGTGCCAGCAGCGGAGGCTCGGACAGGGGTTACTATGGCTACACCTTC. It specifies CASSGGSDRGYYGYTF. The full variable domain, in which reference TRBV7-6 and TRBJ1-2 provide the parts outside the CDR3, is GAGVSQSPRYKVTKRGQDVALRCDPISGHVSLYWYRQALGQGPEFLTYFNYEAQQDKSGLPNDRFSAERPEGSISTLTIQRTEQRDSAMYRCASSGGSDRGYYGYTFGSGTRLTVV.

V and J are TRBV7-9 and TRBJ2-5; D call uncertain. The CDR3 is 12 amino acids. Germline CDR1 reads SEHNR; CDR2 reads FQNEAQ (reference sequence). V lost 2 bases and J 4 bases, leaving 5 bases between the germline ends. The CDR3 reads CASSLSGETQYF. The CDR3 DNA follows: TGTGCCAGCAGCTTATCAGGAGAGACCCAGTACTTC.